Included here is one T cell receptor beta chain sequence, with context. Its antigen is undetermined. Next came a second PCR, run for roughly 6 to 11 cycles, which used a sample-barcoded 5' primer along with a J-beta primer mix. Each cDNA molecule was tagged by a template-switch adaptor that had 12 random nucleotides. Via MiXCR, TCRdb re-called the 5' RACE reads, giving one row per CDR3 protein. The sample has 920,000 or so distinct CDR3 sequences; under 45% are singletons. In terms of origin and age, donors were healthy Caucasian individuals from Russia aged roughly 6 to 90. The authors drew approximately 9 milliliters of peripheral blood from each donor. The sample originates from a study of blood T cells in healthy people across ages. General study findings and limits: Naive T cell percentage strongly correlated with TCR beta diversity.

V shed 6 bases and J shed 3 bases, with 17 bases lying between them. Germline V CDR1 and CDR2: MNHEY, SMNVEV (reference sequence). CDR3 size: 16 residues. Input material: blood. The sequence derives from a woman in her sixties in good health. This chain connects TRBV27 to TRBJ1-4; D is perhaps TRBD1 (5 bases). As DNA, the CDR3 is TGTGCCAGCAGAAAGGCCCCCCAGGGACCTAATGAAAAACTGTTTTTT. It translates to CASRKAPQGPNEKLFF.